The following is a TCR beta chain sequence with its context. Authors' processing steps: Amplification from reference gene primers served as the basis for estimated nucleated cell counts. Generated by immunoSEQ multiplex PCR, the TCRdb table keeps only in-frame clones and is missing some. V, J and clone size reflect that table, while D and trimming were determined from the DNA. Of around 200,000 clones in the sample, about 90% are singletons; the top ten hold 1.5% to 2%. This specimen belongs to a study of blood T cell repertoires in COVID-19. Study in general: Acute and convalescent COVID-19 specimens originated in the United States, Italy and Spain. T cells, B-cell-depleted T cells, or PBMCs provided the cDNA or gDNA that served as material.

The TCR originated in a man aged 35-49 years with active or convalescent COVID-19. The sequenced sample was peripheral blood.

CDR3 loop: CASSRRGNTIYF. The CDR3 DNA reads as TGTGCCAGCAGCCGTAGGGGTAACACCATATATTTT. The chain couples TRBV7-2 to TRBJ1-3; weak D call: TRBD1 (5 bases). The CDR3 runs 12 residues. Trimming cost V 5 bases and J 7 bases, with 9 bases left between them. Germline CDR1 and CDR2: SGHTA and FQGNSA.